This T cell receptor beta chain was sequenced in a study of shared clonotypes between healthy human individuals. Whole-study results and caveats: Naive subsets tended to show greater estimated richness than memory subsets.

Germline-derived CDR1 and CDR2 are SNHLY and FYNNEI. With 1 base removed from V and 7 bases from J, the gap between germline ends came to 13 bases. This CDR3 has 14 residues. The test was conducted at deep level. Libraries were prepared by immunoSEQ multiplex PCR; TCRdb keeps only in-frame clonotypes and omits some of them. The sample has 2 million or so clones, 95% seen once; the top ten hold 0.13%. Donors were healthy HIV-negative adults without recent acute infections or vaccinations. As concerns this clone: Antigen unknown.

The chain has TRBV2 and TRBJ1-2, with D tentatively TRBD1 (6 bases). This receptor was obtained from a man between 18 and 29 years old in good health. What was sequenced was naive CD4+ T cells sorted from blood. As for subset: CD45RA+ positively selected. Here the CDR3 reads CASSEVFGGAGYTF. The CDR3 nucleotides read TGTGCCAGCAGTGAAGTTTTTGGGGGGGCTGGCTACACCTTC.